A selection of T cell receptor beta chains follows, all from one sample in a study of shared clonotypes between healthy human individuals. Using immunoSEQ multiplex PCR, the repertoire was profiled, and TCRdb retains in-frame clones only, with some absent. The data contain 2.3 million or so clones, 85% to 95% of them singletons. Sequenced input: naive CD4+ T cells from PBMCs. The receptors come from a man aged 18 to 30 in good health. Some clones in this sample may be carry-over from other donors' samples. Both conserved end residues are part of each CDR3. Fields, in order: CDR3 DNA, CDR3 protein, clone size, D gene, V gene, J gene. A D gene is named only where the DNA matches it firmly. Where a row states a size, it is once, few, many or the class of an expanded clone; other rows omit it.

TGCGCCAGCAGGATACTAGCGGGGGAACAAGAGACCCAGTACTTC	CASRILAGEQETQYF	-	TRBD2	TRBV5-1	TRBJ2-5
TGTGCCAGCACCCTGCGAGGAAATGAAAAACTGTTTTTT	CASTLRGNEKLFF	-	-	TRBV6-5	TRBJ1-4
TGCAGCGCTTCACCGGACAGGGAAGCGACCCAGTACTTC	CSASPDREATQYF	-	TRBD1	TRBV29-1	TRBJ2-5
TGTGCCAGTAGTTTCCGTAGGGGGCGGATTACTGAAGCTTTCTTT	CASSFRRGRITEAFF	-	TRBD1	TRBV19	TRBJ1-1
TGTGCCATCAGTGGCCAGATCTACGAGCAGTACTTC	CAISGQIYEQYF	-	-	TRBV10-3	TRBJ2-7
TGTGCCAGCAGCCCTAGGGACAGGGGCGGTTCTGGCTACACCTTC	CASSPRDRGGSGYTF	-	TRBD1	TRBV7-8	TRBJ1-2
TGTGCCAGCAGCTTTTCCACCGGGACAGCAAAGAACTATGGCTACACCTTC	CASSFSTGTAKNYGYTF	-	TRBD1	TRBV7-2	TRBJ1-2
TGTGCCAGCAGCTTATGGACAGTACGAAACACCATATATTTT	CASSLWTVRNTIYF	-	-	TRBV11-2	TRBJ1-3
TGTGCCAGCAGCCAAGTTCTTTCAGCGGGAGCTTACGAGCAGTACTTC	CASSQVLSAGAYEQYF	-	TRBD2	TRBV4-2	TRBJ2-7
TGTGCCAGCAGGGGCCGGGGCCCGGAACTCAATGAGCAGTTCTTC	CASRGRGPELNEQFF	-	-	TRBV2	TRBJ2-1
TGTGCCAGCAGTCAGCTAGGACTAGCGGGAGGACACACCGGGGAGCTGTTTTTT	CASSQLGLAGGHTGELFF	-	TRBD2	TRBV28	TRBJ2-2
TGCGCCAGCAGCTCTAGCGGGTACGAGCAGTACTTC	CASSSSGYEQYF	-	TRBD2	TRBV5-1	TRBJ2-7
TGCAGCGTTGCTGAGACCTCAAGCAATCAGCCCCAGCATTTT	CSVAETSSNQPQHF	-	-	TRBV29-1	TRBJ1-5
TGTGCCAGCAGTTTACAAGGGACGGCCGGGGGGAGCATGAACACTGAAGCTTTCTTT	CASSLQGTAGGSMNTEAFF	-	-	TRBV27	TRBJ1-1
TGTGCCTGGAGATTAATCCGAGGGGCAGGTGAAGCTTTCTTT	CAWRLIRGAGEAFF	-	-	TRBV30	TRBJ1-1
TGTGCCAGCAGTCCTCGAAGTAGGGCCGGGGCCAACGTCCTGACTTTC	CASSPRSRAGANVLTF	-	-	TRBV27	TRBJ2-6
TGTGCCAGCGGATTTTCCAGCCGGGACAGTAATGAAAAACTGTTTTTT	CASGFSSRDSNEKLFF	-	TRBD1	TRBV28	TRBJ1-4
TGTGCCAGCAGCTTAGTATTCGCGACAGGGAGCTACAATGAGCAGTTCTTC	CASSLVFATGSYNEQFF	-	TRBD1	TRBV7-2	TRBJ2-1
TGTGCCAGCAGCCTGCGACAGGGGGCGGTCGACACTGAAGCTTTCTTT	CASSLRQGAVDTEAFF	-	TRBD1	TRBV11-2	TRBJ1-1
TGTGCCAGCTCACCCGGACTAGTTTTCAATGAGCAGTTCTTC	CASSPGLVFNEQFF	-	TRBD2	TRBV18	TRBJ2-1
TGCGCCAGCAGCCAGACCCGAATAGCGGGAGCCACCTACAATGAGCAGTTCTTC	CASSQTRIAGATYNEQFF	-	TRBD2	TRBV4-1	TRBJ2-1
TGCGCCAGCAGCCCCCGGCCGACTAGCGGTAAAGAGACCCAGTACTTC	CASSPRPTSGKETQYF	-	TRBD2	TRBV5-1	TRBJ2-5
TGTGCCAGCAGCTTGGTGCCTAGCGGGAGGGCAAATGAGCAGTTCTTC	CASSLVPSGRANEQFF	-	TRBD2	TRBV7-2	TRBJ2-1
TGTGCCAGCAGCTTTAATCTCCCGGGACAGGGGGGGTCCGAAGCTTTCTTT	CASSFNLPGQGGSEAFF	-	TRBD1	TRBV7-8	TRBJ1-1
TGTGCCAGCAGCTCCGAGCCTAGCTCCTACAATGAGCAGTTCTTC	CASSSEPSSYNEQFF	-	-	TRBV6-4	TRBJ2-1
TGTGCCAGCCTCGAGTGGGGTACAGATACGCAGTATTTT	CASLEWGTDTQYF	-	-	TRBV6-1	TRBJ2-3
TGTGCCAGCTCACCACTTACAGGACTGAACGGTGAGAATGGCTACACCTTC	CASSPLTGLNGENGYTF	-	-	TRBV18	TRBJ1-2
TGCGCCAGCAGCATGGAAGTTATCGGACAGGGCGGAAACACCATATATTTT	CASSMEVIGQGGNTIYF	-	TRBD1	TRBV5-1	TRBJ1-3
TGTGCCAGTAGCACTAGTGAAGCGGGGACCGAGGGGGAGACCCAGTACTTC	CASSTSEAGTEGETQYF	-	TRBD2	TRBV19	TRBJ2-5
TGTGCCAGCAAGGACACACAAACCTACGAGCAGTACTTC	CASKDTQTYEQYF	-	-	TRBV28	TRBJ2-7
TGTGCCAGCAGCGGGGGAAGCAGCAATCAGCCCCAGCATTTT	CASSGGSSNQPQHF	-	-	TRBV25-1	TRBJ1-5
TGTGCCAGTAGTATAGGCCCGGGGGGTTATACTGAAGCTTTCTTT	CASSIGPGGYTEAFF	-	-	TRBV19	TRBJ1-1
TGTGCCAGCAGCTTAGCGATCTTAGCGGGAGCAGATACGCAGTATTTT	CASSLAILAGADTQYF	once	TRBD2	TRBV7-9	TRBJ2-3
TGTGCCAGCAGCTTAGCCGGGACGAGGGATTCACCCCTCCACTTT	CASSLAGTRDSPLHF	once	-	TRBV7-6	TRBJ1-6
TGTGCCAGTAGTTCCAGGGGGGGTGTAGATACGCAGTATTTT	CASSSRGGVDTQYF	-	-	TRBV19	TRBJ2-3
TGTGCCAGCAGTCTCCTTAGTGAAGCTTTCTTT	CASSLLSEAFF	-	-	TRBV6-1	TRBJ1-1
TGTGCCAGCAGCTGGGAAGGAGGCAAAGAGACCCAGTACTTC	CASSWEGGKETQYF	-	-	TRBV5-5	TRBJ2-5
TGCGCCAGCAGCTTAACTAGCGGAGGGAATGAGCAGTTCTTC	CASSLTSGGNEQFF	-	TRBD2	TRBV5-1	TRBJ2-1
TGTGCCAGCAGTTACGACAGGGACTATGGCTACACCTTC	CASSYDRDYGYTF	-	TRBD1	TRBV6-5	TRBJ1-2
TGTGCCAGCTCACCACCACTCGTCCTAGCGGGAGTGGAGACAGATACGCAGTATTTT	CASSPPLVLAGVETDTQYF	once	TRBD2	TRBV18	TRBJ2-3
TGTGCCAGCATCAAAAACAGGGTAACCGGAAACACCATATATTTT	CASIKNRVTGNTIYF	-	-	TRBV2	TRBJ1-3
TGCGCCAGCAGCCAAGCAGGGGGCGGGAACACCGGGGAGCTGTTTTTT	CASSQAGGGNTGELFF	-	TRBD1	TRBV4-1	TRBJ2-2